The present TCR beta chain was sequenced within a study of blood T cell repertoires in COVID-19. At the level of the study: COVID-19 samples from acute and convalescent phases originated in the United States, Italy and Spain. The analysed material was cDNA or gDNA that came from T cells, B-cell-depleted T cells, or PBMCs.

Repertoires were generated with immunoSEQ multiplex PCR, while TCRdb's copy carries only in-frame clones and drops some. The sample yields about 270,000 clones, approximately 90% seen once. CDR1 and CDR2 from the germline V gene are KGHDR and SFDVKD. The length of the CDR3 is 15 residues. The J segment lost 4 bases and the V segment lost 5 bases, leaving 1 base of the junction unmatched. Sample: PBMCs or T cells enriched from blood (not recorded which). The sequence was obtained from a woman between 45 and 65 years old who had recovered from COVID-19. V is TRBV24-1 and J is TRBJ1-6; TRBD1 agrees at 10 bases. CDR3 coding DNA: TGTGCCACCAGTGGGGGACAGGGGTATAATTCACCCCTCCACTTT. Translating gives CATSGGQGYNSPLHF.